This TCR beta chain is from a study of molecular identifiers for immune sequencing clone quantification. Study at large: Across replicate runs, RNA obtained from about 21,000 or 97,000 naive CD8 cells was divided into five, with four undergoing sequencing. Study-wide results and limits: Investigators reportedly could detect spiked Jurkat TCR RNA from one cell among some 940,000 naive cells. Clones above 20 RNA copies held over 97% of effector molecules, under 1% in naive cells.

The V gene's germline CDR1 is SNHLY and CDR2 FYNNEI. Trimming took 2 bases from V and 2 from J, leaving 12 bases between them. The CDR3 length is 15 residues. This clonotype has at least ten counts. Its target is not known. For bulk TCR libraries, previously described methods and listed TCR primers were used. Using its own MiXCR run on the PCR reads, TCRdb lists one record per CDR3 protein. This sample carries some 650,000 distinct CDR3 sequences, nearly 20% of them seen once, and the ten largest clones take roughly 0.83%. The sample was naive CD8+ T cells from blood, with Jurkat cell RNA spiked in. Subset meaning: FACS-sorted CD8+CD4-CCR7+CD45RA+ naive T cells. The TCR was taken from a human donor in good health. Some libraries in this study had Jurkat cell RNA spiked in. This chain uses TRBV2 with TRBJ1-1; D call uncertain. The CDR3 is CASSEPLEINTEAFF. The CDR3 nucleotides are TGTGCCAGCAGTGAACCTCTAGAGATCAACACTGAAGCTTTCTTT.